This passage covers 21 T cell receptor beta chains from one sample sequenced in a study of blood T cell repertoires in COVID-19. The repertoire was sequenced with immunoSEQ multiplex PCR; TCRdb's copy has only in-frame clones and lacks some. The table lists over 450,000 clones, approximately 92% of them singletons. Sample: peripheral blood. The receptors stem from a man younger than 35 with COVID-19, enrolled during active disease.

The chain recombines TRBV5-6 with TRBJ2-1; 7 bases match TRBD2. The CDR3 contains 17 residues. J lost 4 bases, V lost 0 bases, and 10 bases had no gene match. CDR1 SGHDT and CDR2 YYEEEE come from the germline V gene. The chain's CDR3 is CASSLGGTTSLYNEQFF. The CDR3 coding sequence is TGTGCCAGCAGCTTGGGAGGGACTACCTCCCTTTACAATGAGCAGTTCTTC.

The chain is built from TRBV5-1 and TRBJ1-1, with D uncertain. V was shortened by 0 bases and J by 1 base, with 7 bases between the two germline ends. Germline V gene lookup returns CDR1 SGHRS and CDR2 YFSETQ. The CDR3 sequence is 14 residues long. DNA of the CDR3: TGCGCCAGCAGCTTGGATCCAGGGAACACTGAAGCTTTCTTT. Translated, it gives CASSLDPGNTEAFF.

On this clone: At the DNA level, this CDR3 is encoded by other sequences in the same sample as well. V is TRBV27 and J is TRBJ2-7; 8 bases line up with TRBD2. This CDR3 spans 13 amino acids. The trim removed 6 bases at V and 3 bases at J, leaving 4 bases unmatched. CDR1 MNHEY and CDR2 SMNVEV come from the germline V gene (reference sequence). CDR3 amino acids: CASSRTSSYEQYF. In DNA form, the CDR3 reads TGTGCCAGCAGCCGGACTAGCAGCTACGAGCAGTACTTC.

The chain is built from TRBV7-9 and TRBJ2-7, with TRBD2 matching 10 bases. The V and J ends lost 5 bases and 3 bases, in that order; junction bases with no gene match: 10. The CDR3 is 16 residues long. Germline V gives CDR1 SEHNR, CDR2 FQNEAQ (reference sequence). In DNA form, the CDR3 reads TGTGCCAGCAGCACATATACTAGCGGGAAGCACTACGAGCAGTACTTC. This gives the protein CASSTYTSGKHYEQYF.

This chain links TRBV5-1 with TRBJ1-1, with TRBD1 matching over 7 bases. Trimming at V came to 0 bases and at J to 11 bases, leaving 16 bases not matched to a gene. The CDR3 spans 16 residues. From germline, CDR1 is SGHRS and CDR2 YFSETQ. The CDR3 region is CASSLGEGGQDEGAFF. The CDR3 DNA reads TGCGCCAGCAGCTTGGGGGAAGGAGGACAGGACGAGGGTGCTTTCTTT.

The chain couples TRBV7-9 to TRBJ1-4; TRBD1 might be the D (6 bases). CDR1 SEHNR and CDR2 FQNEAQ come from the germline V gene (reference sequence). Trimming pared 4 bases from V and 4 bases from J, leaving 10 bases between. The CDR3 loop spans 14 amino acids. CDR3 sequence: CASSSTGSNEKLFF. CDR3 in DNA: TGTGCCAGCAGCTCGACAGGAAGTAATGAAAAACTGTTTTTT.

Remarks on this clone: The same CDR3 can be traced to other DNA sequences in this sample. The chain's CDR3 is CASSLDRGNSPLHF. Written as DNA, the CDR3 is TGCGCCAGCAGCTTGGACAGGGGTAATTCACCCCTCCACTTT. V and J are TRBV5-1 and TRBJ1-6, with 7 bases that match TRBD1. After removal of 0 bases from V and 6 bases from J, the junction contained 0 bases not matched to a gene. The CDR3 covers 14 residues. Per the germline V gene, CDR1 is SGHRS and CDR2 is YFSETQ.

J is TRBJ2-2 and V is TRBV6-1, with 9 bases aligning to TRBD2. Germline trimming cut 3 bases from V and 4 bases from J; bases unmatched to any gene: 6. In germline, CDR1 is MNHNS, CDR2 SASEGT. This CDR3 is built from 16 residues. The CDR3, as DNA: TGTGCCAGCAGTGAGCGGCGGGGGGGAGGCACCGGGGAGCTGTTTTTT. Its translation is CASSERRGGGTGELFF.

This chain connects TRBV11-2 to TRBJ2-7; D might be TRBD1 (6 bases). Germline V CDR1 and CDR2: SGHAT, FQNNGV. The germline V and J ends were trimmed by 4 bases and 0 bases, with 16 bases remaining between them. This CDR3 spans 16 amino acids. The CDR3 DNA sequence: TGTGCCAGCAGCTCTCAATGGGACACCCTCTCCTACGAGCAGTACTTC. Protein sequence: CASSSQWDTLSYEQYF.

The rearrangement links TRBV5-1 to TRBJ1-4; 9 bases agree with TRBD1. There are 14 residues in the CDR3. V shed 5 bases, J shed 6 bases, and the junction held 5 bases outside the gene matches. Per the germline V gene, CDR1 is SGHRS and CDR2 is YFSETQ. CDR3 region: CASSSTGGYEKLFF. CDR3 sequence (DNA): TGCGCCAGCAGTTCTACAGGGGGCTATGAAAAACTGTTTTTT. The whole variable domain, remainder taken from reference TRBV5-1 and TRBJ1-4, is KAGVTQTPRYLIKTRGQQVTLSCSPISGHRSVSWYQQTPGQGLQFLFEYFSETQRNKGNFPGRFSGRQFSNSRSEMNVSTLELGDSALYLCASSSTGGYEKLFFGSGTQLSVL.

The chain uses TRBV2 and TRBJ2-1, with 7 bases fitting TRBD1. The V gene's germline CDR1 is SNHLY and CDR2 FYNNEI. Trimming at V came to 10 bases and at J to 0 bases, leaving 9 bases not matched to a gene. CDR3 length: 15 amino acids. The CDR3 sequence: CATTPRDSSYNEQFF. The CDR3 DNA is TGTGCCACCACCCCCAGGGACAGCTCCTACAATGAGCAGTTCTTC.

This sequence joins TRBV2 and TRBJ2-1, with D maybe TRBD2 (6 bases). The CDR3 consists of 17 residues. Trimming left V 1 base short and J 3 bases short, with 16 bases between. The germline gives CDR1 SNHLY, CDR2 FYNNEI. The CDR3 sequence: CASSEGIGGSFYNEQFF. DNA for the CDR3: TGTGCCAGCAGTGAAGGGATCGGGGGAAGTTTCTACAATGAGCAGTTCTTC.

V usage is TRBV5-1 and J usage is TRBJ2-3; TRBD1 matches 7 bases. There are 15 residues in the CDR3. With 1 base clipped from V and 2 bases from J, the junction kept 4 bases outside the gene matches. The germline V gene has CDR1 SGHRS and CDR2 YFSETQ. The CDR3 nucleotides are TGCGCCAGCAGCTTGTCACAGGGGATCACAGATACGCAGTATTTT. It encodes CASSLSQGITDTQYF.

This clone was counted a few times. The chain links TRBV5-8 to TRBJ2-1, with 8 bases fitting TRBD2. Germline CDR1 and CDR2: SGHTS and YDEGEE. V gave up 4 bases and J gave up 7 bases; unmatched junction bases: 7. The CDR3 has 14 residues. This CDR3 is CASSETSALNEQFF. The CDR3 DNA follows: TGTGCCAGCAGCGAGACTAGCGCACTAAATGAGCAGTTCTTC.

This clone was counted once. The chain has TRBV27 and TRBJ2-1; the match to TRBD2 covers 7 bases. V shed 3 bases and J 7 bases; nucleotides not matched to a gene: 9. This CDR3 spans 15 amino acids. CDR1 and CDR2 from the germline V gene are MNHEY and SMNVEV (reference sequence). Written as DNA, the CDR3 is TGTGCCAGCAGTTTCGGGGGAGGGGCATCGAATGAGCAGTTCTTC. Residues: CASSFGGGASNEQFF.

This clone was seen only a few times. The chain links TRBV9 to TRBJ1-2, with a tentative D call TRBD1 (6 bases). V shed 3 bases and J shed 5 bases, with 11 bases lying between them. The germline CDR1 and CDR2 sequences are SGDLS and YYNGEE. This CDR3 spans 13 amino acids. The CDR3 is CASSDREGYGYTF. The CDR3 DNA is TGTGCCAGCAGCGACAGGGAGGGATATGGCTACACCTTC.

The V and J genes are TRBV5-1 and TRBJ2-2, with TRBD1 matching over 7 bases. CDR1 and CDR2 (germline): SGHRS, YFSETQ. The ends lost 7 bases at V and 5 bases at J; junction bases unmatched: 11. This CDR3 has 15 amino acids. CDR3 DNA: TGCGCCAGCGCCCAAGGACAGGCATCGACCGGGGAGCTGTTTTTT. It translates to CASAQGQASTGELFF.

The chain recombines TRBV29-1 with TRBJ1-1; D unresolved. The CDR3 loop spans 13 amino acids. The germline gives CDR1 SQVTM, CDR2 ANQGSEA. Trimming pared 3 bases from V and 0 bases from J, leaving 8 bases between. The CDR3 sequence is CSVERKMNTEAFF. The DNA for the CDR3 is TGCAGCGTTGAGAGGAAAATGAACACTGAAGCTTTCTTT.

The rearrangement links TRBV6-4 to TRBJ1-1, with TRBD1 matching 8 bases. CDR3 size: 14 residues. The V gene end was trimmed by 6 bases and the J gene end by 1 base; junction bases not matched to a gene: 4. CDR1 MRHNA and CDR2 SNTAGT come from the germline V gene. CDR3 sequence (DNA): TGTGCCAGCAGAGCGGACAGGGCGAACACTGAAGCTTTCTTT. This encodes CASRADRANTEAFF.

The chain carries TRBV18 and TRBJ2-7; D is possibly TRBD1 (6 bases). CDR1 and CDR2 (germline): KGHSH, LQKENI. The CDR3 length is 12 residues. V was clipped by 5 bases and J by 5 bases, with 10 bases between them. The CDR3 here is CASSGGWDEQYF. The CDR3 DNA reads TGTGCCAGCTCAGGGGGCTGGGACGAGCAGTACTTC.

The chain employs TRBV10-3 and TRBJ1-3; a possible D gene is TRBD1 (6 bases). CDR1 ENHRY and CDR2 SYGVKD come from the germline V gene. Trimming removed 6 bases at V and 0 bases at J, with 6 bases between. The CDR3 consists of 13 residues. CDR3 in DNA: TGTGCCATCAGGGACAGCTCTGGAAACACCATATATTTT. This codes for CAIRDSSGNTIYF.